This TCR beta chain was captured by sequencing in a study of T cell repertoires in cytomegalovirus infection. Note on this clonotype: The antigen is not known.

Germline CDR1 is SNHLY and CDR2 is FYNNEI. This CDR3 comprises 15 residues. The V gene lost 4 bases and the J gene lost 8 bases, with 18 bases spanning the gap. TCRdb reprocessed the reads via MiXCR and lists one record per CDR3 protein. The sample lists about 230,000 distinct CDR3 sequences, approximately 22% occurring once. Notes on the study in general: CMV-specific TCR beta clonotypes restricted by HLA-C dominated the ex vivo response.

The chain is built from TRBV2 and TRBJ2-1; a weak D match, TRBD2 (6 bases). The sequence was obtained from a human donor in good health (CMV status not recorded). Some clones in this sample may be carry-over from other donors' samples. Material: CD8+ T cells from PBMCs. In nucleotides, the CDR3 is TGTGCCAGCAGTGCGTCCCTGGGAGGTTATGATGAGCAGTTCTTC. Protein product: CASSASLGGYDEQFF.